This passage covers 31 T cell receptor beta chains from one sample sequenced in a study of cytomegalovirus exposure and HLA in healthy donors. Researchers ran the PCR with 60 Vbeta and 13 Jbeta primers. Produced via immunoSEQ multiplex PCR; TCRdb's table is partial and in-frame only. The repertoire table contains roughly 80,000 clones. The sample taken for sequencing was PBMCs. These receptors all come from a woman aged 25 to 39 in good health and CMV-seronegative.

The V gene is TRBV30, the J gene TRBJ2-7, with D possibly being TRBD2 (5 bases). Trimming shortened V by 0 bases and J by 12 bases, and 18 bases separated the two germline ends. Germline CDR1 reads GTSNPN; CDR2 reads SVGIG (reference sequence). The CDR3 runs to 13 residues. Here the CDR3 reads CAWSVNGPEGAYF. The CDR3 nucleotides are TGTGCCTGGAGTGTAAACGGGCCCGAGGGCGCGTACTTC.

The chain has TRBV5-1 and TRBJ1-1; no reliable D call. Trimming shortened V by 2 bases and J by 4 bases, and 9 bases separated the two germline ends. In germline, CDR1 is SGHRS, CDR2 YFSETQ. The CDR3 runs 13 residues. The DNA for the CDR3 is TGCGCCAGCAGCTTTTTAGTTAGCACTGAAGCTTTCTTT. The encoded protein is CASSFLVSTEAFF.

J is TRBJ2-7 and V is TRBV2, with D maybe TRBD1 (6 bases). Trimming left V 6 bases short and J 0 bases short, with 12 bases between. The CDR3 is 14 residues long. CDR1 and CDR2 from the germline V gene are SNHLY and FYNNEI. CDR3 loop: CASRDGTYSYEQYF. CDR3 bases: TGTGCCAGCAGGGACGGGACATACTCCTACGAGCAGTACTTC.

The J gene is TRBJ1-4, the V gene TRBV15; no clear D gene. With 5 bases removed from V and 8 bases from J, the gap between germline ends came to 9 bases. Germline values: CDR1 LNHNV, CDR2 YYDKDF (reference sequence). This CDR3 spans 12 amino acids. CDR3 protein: CATSLPGEKLFF. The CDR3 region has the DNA TGTGCCACCAGCCTGCCCGGGGAAAAACTGTTTTTT. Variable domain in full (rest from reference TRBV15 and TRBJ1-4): DAMVIQNPRYQVTQFGKPVTLSCSQTLNHNVMYWYQQKSSQAPKLLFHYYDKDFNNEADTPDNFQSRRPNTSFCFLDIRSPGLGDTAMYLCATSLPGEKLFFGSGTQLSVL.

In nucleotides, the CDR3 is TGTGCCAGCAGCTTGAGGGATAGCGGCTCTTCCTACGAGCAGTACTTC. This codes for CASSLRDSGSSYEQYF. The gene calls are TRBV5-5 and TRBJ2-7, with D possibly TRBD2 on 6 matching bases. Germline lookup yields CDR1 SGHKS and CDR2 YYEKEE (reference sequence). Trimming removed 1 base at V and 1 base at J, with 15 bases between. This CDR3 is 16 amino acids long.

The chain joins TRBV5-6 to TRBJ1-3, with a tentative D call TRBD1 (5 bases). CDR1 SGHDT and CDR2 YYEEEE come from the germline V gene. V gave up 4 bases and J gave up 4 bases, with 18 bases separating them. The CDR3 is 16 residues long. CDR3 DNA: TGTGCCAGCAGCGTGACAGCGCCTGGGCCGGGAAACACCATATATTTT. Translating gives CASSVTAPGPGNTIYF.

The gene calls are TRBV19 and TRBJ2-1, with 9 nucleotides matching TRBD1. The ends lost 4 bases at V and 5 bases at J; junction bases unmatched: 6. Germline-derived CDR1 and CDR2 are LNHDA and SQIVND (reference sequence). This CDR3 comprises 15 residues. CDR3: CASSRGQGPDNEQFF. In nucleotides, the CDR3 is TGTGCCAGTAGTAGGGGACAGGGTCCCGACAATGAGCAGTTCTTC.

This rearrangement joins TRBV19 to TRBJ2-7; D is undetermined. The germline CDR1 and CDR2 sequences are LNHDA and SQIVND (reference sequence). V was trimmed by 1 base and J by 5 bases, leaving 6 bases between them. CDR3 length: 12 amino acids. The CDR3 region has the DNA TGTGCCAGTAGTATAGGTGAGGACGAGCAGTACTTC. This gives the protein CASSIGEDEQYF.

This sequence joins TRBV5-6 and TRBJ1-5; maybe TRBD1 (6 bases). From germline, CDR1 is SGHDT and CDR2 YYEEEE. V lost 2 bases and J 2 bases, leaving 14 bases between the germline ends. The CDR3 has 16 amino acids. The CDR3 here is CASSLGRGQGNQPQHF. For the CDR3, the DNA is TGTGCCAGCAGCTTAGGGCGGGGGCAGGGCAATCAGCCCCAGCATTTT.

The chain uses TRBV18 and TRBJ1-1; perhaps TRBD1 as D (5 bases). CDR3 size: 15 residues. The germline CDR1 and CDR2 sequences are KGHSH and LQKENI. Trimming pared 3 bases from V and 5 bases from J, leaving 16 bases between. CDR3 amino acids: CASSPTVGEGTEAFF. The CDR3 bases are TGTGCCAGCTCACCTACGGTGGGGGAGGGGACTGAAGCTTTCTTT.

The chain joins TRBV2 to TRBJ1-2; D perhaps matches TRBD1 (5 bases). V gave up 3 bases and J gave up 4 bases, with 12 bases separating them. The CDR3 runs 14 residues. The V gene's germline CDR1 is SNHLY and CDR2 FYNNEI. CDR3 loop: CASSDWTNPYGYTF. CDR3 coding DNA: TGTGCCAGCAGTGACTGGACAAACCCCTATGGCTACACCTTC.

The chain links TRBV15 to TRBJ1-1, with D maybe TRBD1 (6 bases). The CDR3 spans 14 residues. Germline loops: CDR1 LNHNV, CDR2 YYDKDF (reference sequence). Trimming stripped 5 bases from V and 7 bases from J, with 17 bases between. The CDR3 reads CATSARRGGDEAFF. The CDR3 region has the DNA TGTGCCACCAGCGCCAGAAGGGGGGGGGATGAAGCTTTCTTT.

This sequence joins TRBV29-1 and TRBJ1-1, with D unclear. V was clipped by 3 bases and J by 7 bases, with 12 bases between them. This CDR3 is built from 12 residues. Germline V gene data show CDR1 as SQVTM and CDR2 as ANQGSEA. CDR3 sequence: CSVEDYSFEAFF. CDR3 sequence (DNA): TGCAGCGTTGAGGACTACAGCTTTGAAGCTTTCTTT. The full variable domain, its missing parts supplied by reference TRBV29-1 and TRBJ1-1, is SAVISQKPSRDICQRGTSLTIQCQVDSQVTMMFWYRQQPGQSLTLIATANQGSEATYESGFVIDKFPISRPNLTFSTLTVSNMSPEDSSIYLCSVEDYSFEAFFGQGTRLTVV.

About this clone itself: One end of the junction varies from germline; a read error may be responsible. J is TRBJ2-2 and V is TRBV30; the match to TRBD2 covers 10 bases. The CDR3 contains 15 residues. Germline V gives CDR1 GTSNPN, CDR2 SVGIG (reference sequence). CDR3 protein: CAGSLLAGYTGELFF. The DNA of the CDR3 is TGTGCCGGGAGTTTACTAGCGGGATACACCGGGGAGCTGTTTTTT.

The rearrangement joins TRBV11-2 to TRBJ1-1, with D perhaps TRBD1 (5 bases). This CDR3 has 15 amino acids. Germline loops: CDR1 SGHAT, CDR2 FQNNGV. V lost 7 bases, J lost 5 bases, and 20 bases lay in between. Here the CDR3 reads CASIHTAGGGTEAFF. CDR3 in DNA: TGTGCCAGCATCCACACGGCGGGGGGTGGGACTGAAGCTTTCTTT.

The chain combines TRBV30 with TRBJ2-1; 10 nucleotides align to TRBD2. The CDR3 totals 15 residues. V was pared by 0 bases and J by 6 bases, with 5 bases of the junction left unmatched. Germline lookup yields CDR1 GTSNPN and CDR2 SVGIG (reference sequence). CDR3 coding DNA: TGTGCCTGGAGTGTACTACTAGCGGGGCCCAATGAGCAGTTCTTC. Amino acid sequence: CAWSVLLAGPNEQFF.

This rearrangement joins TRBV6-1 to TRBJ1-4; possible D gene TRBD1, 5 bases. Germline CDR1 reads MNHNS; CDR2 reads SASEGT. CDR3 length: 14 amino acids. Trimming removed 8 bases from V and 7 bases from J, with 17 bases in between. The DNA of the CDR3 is TGTGCCAGCTGGAAAGGCAGCGGGGCTGAAAAACTGTTTTTT. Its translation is CASWKGSGAEKLFF.

CDR3 residues: CASSLGPPSTNEKLFF. The CDR3 region has the DNA TGTGCCAGCAGCTTAGGGCCACCATCAACTAATGAAAAACTGTTTTTT. This chain uses TRBV11-2 with TRBJ1-4; D is unresolved. Germline values: CDR1 SGHAT, CDR2 FQNNGV. This CDR3 comprises 16 residues. The V end was cut by 1 base, the J end by 0 bases, with 9 bases between.

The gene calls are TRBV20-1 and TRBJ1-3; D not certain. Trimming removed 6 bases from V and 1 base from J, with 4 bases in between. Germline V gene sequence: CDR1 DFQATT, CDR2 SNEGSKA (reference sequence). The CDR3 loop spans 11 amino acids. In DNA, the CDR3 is TGCAGTGCCTCTTCTGGAAACACCATATATTTT. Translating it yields CSASSGNTIYF.

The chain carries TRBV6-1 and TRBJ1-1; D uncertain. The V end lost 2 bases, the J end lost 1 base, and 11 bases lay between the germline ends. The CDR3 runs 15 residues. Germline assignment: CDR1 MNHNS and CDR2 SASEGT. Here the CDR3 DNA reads TGTGCCAGCAGTGAAAGTCTCGTGAGGAACACTGAAGCTTTCTTT. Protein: CASSESLVRNTEAFF.

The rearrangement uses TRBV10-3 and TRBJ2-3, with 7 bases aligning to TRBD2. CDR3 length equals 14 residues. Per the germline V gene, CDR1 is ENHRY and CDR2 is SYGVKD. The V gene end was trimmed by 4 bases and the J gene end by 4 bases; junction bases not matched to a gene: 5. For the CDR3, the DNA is TGTGCCATCAGTGTAGGGACTAATGCAGATACGCAGTATTTT. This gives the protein CAISVGTNADTQYF.

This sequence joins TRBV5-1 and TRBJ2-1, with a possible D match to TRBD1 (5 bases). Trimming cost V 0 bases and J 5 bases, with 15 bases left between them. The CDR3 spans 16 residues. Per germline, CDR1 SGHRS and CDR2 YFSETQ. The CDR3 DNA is TGCGCCAGCAGCTTGGACACAGGTCTCCGTAACAATGAGCAGTTCTTC. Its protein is CASSLDTGLRNNEQFF.

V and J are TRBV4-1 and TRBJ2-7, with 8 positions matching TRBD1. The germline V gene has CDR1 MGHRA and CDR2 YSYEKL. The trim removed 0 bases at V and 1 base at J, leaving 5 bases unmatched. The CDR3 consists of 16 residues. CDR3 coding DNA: TGCGCCAGCAGCCAAGACCCCGGGACAGGTTCCTACGAGCAGTACTTC. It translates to CASSQDPGTGSYEQYF.

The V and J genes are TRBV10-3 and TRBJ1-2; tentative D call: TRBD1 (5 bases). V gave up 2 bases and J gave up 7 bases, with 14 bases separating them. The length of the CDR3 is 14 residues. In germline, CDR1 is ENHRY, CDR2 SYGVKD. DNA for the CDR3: TGTGCCATCAGTGAGGGGCAGGGTCGTAGTGGCTACACCTTC. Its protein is CAISEGQGRSGYTF.

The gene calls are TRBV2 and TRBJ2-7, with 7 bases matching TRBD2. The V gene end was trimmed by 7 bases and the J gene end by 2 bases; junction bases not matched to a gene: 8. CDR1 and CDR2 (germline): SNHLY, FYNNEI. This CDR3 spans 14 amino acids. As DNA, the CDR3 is TGTGCCAGCACGGGGAGGGCTCCACCCTACGAGCAGTACTTC. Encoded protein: CASTGRAPPYEQYF.

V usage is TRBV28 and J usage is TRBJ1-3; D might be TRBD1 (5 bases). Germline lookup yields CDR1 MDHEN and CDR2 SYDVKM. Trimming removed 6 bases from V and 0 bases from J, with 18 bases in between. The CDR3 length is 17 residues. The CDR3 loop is CASRPYGTGDSGNTIYF. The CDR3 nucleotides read TGTGCCAGCAGACCCTACGGGACGGGAGACTCTGGAAACACCATATATTTT.

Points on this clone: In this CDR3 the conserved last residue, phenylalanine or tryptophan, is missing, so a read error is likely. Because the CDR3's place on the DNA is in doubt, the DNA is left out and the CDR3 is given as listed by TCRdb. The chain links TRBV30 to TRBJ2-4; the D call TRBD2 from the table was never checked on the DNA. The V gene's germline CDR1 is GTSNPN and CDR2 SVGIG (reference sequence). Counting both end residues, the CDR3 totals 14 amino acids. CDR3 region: CAWTLAGGLAGAHI.

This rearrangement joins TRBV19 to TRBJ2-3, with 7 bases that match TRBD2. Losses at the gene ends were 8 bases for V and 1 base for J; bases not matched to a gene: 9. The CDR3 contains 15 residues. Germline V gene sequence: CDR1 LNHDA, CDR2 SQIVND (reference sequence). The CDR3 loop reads CASARRGRGTDTQYF. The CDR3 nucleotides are TGTGCCAGTGCACGGCGCGGGAGAGGCACAGATACGCAGTATTTT.

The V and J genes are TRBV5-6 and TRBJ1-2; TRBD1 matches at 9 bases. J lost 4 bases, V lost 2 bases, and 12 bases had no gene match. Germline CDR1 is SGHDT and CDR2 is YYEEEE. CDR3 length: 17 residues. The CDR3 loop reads CASSFFDRDRVVYGYTF. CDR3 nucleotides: TGTGCCAGCAGCTTTTTTGACCGGGACAGGGTGGTCTATGGCTACACCTTC. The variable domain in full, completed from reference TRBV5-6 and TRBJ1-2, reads DAGVTQSPTHLIKTRGQQVTLRCSPKSGHDTVSWYQQALGQGPQFIFQYYEEEERQRGNFPDRFSGHQFPNYSSELNVNALLLGDSALYLCASSFFDRDRVVYGYTFGSGTRLTVV.

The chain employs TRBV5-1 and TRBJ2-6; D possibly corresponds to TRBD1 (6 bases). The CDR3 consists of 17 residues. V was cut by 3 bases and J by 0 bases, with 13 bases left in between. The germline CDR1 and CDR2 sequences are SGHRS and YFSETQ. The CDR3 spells CASSSGHIPSGANVLTF. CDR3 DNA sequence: TGCGCCAGCAGCTCGGGACACATACCCTCTGGGGCCAACGTCCTGACTTTC. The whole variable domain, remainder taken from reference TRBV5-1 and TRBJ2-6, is KAGVTQTPRYLIKTRGQQVTLSCSPISGHRSVSWYQQTPGQGLQFLFEYFSETQRNKGNFPGRFSGRQFSNSRSEMNVSTLELGDSALYLCASSSGHIPSGANVLTFGAGSRLTVL.

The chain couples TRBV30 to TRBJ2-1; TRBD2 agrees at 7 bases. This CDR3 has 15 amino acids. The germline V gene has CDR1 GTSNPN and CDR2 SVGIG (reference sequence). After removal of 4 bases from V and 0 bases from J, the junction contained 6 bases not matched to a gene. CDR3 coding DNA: TGTGCCTGGAACCACGTAGCGGGCTCCTACAATGAGCAGTTCTTC. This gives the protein CAWNHVAGSYNEQFF.